Sequencing of this T cell receptor (beta chain) was carried out in a study of graft-versus-host responses after intestinal transplantation. Study summary: Tacrolimus plus steroids were given to all recipients for roughly three years, preceded by anti-thymocyte globulin induction.

About this clone itself: Its antigen remains unknown.

Method: immunoSEQ multiplex PCR; TCRdb's copy keeps in-frame clones and lacks some. This sample carries around 71,000 clones, approximately 93% of them seen once, and the ten largest clones take around 0.51%. Germline loops: CDR1 MGHRA, CDR2 YSYEKL. The germline V and J ends were trimmed by 1 base and 5 bases, with 15 bases remaining between them. This CDR3 has 16 amino acids. Specimen: unstimulated CD8+ T cells sorted from spleen or lymph node cells, collected before intestinal transplant. This chain uses TRBV4-1 with TRBJ1-3; D unresolved. The TCR was taken from a human donor who received an intestinal transplant. The CDR3 DNA reads TGCGCCAGCAGCCAAGGAGCGATTCGAAGGCGAAACACCATATATTTT. Encoded protein: CASSQGAIRRRNTIYF.